This T cell receptor (beta chain) was identified during a study of T-cell memory formation after mild COVID-19. About the research overall: Most TCR clusters belonged to a single donor. Study-wide points: SARS-CoV-2 specificity of second-wave clones peaking day 37 was unconfirmed. Researchers found some responding clones in pre-infection memory, a sign that cross-reactive memory joined.

With 3 bases removed from V and 4 bases from J, the gap between germline ends came to 17 bases. CDR3 length: 16 residues. Germline V lookup: CDR1 SGDLS, CDR2 YYNGEE. In TCRdb, the 5' RACE reads were re-called with MiXCR into one record per CDR3 protein. Here the sample spans over 350,000 distinct CDR3 sequences, approximately 24% being singletons. For this clonotype: Its matching antigen is unknown.

This sequence originates from an adult woman who had mild COVID-19 (a few samples of this study predate the infection). Cell type and time point are not known. The sequenced sample was PBMCs or a T cell subset sorted from them (not recorded which). The rearrangement joins TRBV9 to TRBJ2-1; TRBD1 is a possible D gene (5 bases). Written as DNA, the CDR3 is TGTGCCAGCAGCGCCCTTTCCGAGACAGCATACAATGAGCAGTTCTTC. Protein: CASSALSETAYNEQFF.